The 5 T cell receptor beta chains below come from one sample, sequenced in a study of blood T cell repertoires in COVID-19. The assay was immunoSEQ multiplex PCR, and TCRdb's table has in-frame clones only and misses some. The sample carries 200,000 to 250,000 clones, 88% recorded once. Sequenced sample: PBMCs or T cells enriched from blood (not recorded which). The source of these receptors is a woman in her 30s who had recovered from COVID-19.

In its sample, this clone was seen a few times. Different DNA sequences within this sample yield the same CDR3. The V gene is TRBV6-5, the J gene TRBJ1-2; TRBD1 matches at 7 bases. V lost 6 bases, J lost 2 bases, and 3 bases stayed unmatched. Per germline, CDR1 MNHEY and CDR2 SVGAGI. The CDR3 is 13 amino acids. The DNA for the CDR3 is TGTGCCAGCAGCCCGACAGGGAACTATGGCTACACCTTC. It codes for CASSPTGNYGYTF.

The genes are TRBV4-3 and TRBJ2-7, with TRBD2 matching over 12 bases. V shed 4 bases and J 2 bases; nucleotides not matched to a gene: 6. CDR1 is LGHNA, CDR2 YSLEER, per germline. This CDR3 spans 16 amino acids. The CDR3 here is CASSLRLAGAPYEQYF. In nucleotides, the CDR3 is TGCGCCAGCAGCCTCCGACTAGCGGGGGCACCCTACGAGCAGTACTTC.

V gene TRBV5-1 combines with J gene TRBJ2-2; possibly TRBD1 for D (6 bases). The CDR3 contains 15 residues. In germline, CDR1 is SGHRS, CDR2 YFSETQ. The V end lost 4 bases, the J end lost 1 base, and 11 bases lay between the germline ends. This CDR3 reads CASSGGQWNTGELFF. For the CDR3, the DNA is TGCGCCAGCAGCGGCGGACAGTGGAACACCGGGGAGCTGTTTTTT. Filled out from reference TRBV5-1 and TRBJ2-2, the complete variable domain reads KAGVTQTPRYLIKTRGQQVTLSCSPISGHRSVSWYQQTPGQGLQFLFEYFSETQRNKGNFPGRFSGRQFSNSRSEMNVSTLELGDSALYLCASSGGQWNTGELFFGEGSRLTVL.

CDR3 protein: CASSLVVRQGLYEQYF. The CDR3 bases are TGCGCCAGCAGCTTGGTGGTGAGACAGGGTCTCTACGAGCAGTACTTC. The chain combines TRBV5-1 with TRBJ2-7, with TRBD1 identical over 7 bases. The junction had 9 bases not matched to a gene; V was cut back by 0 bases and J by 3 bases. Germline CDR1 and CDR2: SGHRS and YFSETQ. CDR3 length equals 16 residues.

V usage is TRBV5-1 and J usage is TRBJ2-5, with TRBD2 matching 16 bases. Germline trimming cut 0 bases from V and 2 bases from J; bases unmatched to any gene: 7. The V gene's germline CDR1 is SGHRS and CDR2 YFSETQ. The CDR3 runs 19 residues. The CDR3 region is CASSLAGTSGGAGQETQYF. CDR3 nucleotide sequence: TGCGCCAGCAGCTTGGCCGGGACTAGCGGGGGGGCCGGGCAAGAGACCCAGTACTTC.